Listed below are T cell receptor beta chains from one sample, sequenced in a study of Ad26.COV2.S vaccination and SARS-CoV-2 variants. Profiling relied on immunoSEQ multiplex PCR, and the TCRdb table lists in-frame clones only, not all of them. The data contain 350,000 to 400,000 clones, about nine tenths of them seen just once; the ten biggest clones take up about 3.6%. This specimen was peripheral blood, taken in a trial of Ad26.COV2.S vaccine versus placebo. The receptors originated from a person between 18 and 65 years old who received the Ad26.COV2.S COVID-19 vaccine or a placebo. Each CDR3 is given without its conserved first and last residue. Each record gives: CDR3 length, J gene, V gene, CDR3 protein.

CDR3 length: 10; J gene: TRBJ1-1; V gene: TRBV2; CDR3 protein: ASIEFLRKAF
CDR3 length: 14; J gene: TRBJ2-3; V gene: TRBV7-2; CDR3 protein: ASSSLAGVSTDTQY
CDR3 length: 12; J gene: TRBJ2-1; V gene: TRBV29-1; CDR3 protein: SVESAYRYNEQF
CDR3 length: 13; J gene: TRBJ2-2; V gene: TRBV2; CDR3 protein: ASSEEQGVTGELF
CDR3 length: 12; J gene: TRBJ1-1; V gene: TRBV5-3; CDR3 protein: ARSPAGLNTEAF
CDR3 length: 12; J gene: TRBJ2-4; V gene: TRBV4-1; CDR3 protein: ASSLSGGENIQY
CDR3 length: 12; J gene: TRBJ2-7; V gene: TRBV4-1; CDR3 protein: ASSQARGPYEQY
CDR3 length: 10; J gene: TRBJ2-1; V gene: TRBV19; CDR3 protein: ASSLEANEQF
CDR3 length: 13; J gene: TRBJ2-2; V gene: TRBV2; CDR3 protein: ASRGSGARGGELF
CDR3 length: 14; J gene: TRBJ1-2; V gene: TRBV15; CDR3 protein: ATSSPPRDTNYGYT
CDR3 length: 14; J gene: TRBJ1-1; V gene: TRBV11-2; CDR3 protein: ASSLWPAAVNTEAF
CDR3 length: 12; J gene: TRBJ2-7; V gene: TRBV7-9; CDR3 protein: ASSPGTGVYEQY
CDR3 length: 12; J gene: TRBJ1-1; V gene: TRBV19; CDR3 protein: ASQTGSTNTEAF
CDR3 length: 13; J gene: TRBJ1-4; V gene: TRBV7-9; CDR3 protein: ASSRGQSTNEKLF
CDR3 length: 13; J gene: TRBJ2-5; V gene: TRBV5-4; CDR3 protein: ASSFGSVGQETQY
CDR3 length: 12; J gene: TRBJ2-1; V gene: TRBV28; CDR3 protein: ASSLRQGWNEQF
CDR3 length: 13; J gene: TRBJ2-7; V gene: TRBV15; CDR3 protein: ATSRDRTGIHEQY
CDR3 length: 9; J gene: TRBJ2-1; V gene: TRBV3-1/TRBV3-2; CDR3 protein: ASSPDHEQF
CDR3 length: 7; J gene: TRBJ2-7; V gene: TRBV25-1; CDR3 protein: ASRDEQY
CDR3 length: 11; J gene: TRBJ2-5; V gene: TRBV3-1/TRBV3-2; CDR3 protein: ASSRRGWETQY
CDR3 length: 13; J gene: TRBJ1-1; V gene: TRBV7-9; CDR3 protein: ASSWGQGRNTEAF
CDR3 length: 12; J gene: TRBJ2-1; V gene: TRBV25-1; CDR3 protein: ASSRLAGHNEQF
CDR3 length: 11; J gene: TRBJ1-2; V gene: TRBV6-4; CDR3 protein: ASSPGFNYGYT
CDR3 length: 12; J gene: TRBJ2-7; V gene: TRBV5-1; CDR3 protein: ASSLDASSYEQY
CDR3 length: 13; J gene: TRBJ2-1; V gene: TRBV11-1; CDR3 protein: ASSFSGGSYNEQF
CDR3 length: 12; J gene: TRBJ2-5; V gene: TRBV18; CDR3 protein: ASSTAGDLETQY
CDR3 length: 11; J gene: TRBJ2-3; V gene: TRBV2; CDR3 protein: ASSSPRTDTQY
CDR3 length: 14; J gene: TRBJ1-6; V gene: TRBV11-2; CDR3 protein: ASSSPDRGVNSPLH
CDR3 length: 13; J gene: TRBJ2-7; V gene: TRBV18; CDR3 protein: ASSLKIAAGGEQY
CDR3 length: 11; J gene: TRBJ2-1; V gene: TRBV29-1; CDR3 protein: SVGQGGSHEQF
CDR3 length: 13; J gene: TRBJ2-1; V gene: TRBV9; CDR3 protein: ASRGSGSSYNEQF
CDR3 length: 13; J gene: TRBJ2-7; V gene: TRBV5-1; CDR3 protein: ASSLNGDTRYEQY
CDR3 length: 14; J gene: TRBJ2-7; V gene: TRBV7-8; CDR3 protein: ASSLAQGARFDEQY